The rows below give T cell receptor beta chains drawn from one sample of a study of breast tumors, draining lymph nodes, adjacent tissues. One entry per CDR3 protein results from TCRdb running MiXCR on the multiplex PCR reads. The sample yields some 200,000 distinct CDR3 sequences, approximately 33% seen once. Sequencing was carried out using axillary lymph node tissue. These receptors all stem from a female donor with breast cancer. Some clones in this sample may be carry-over from other donors' samples. Each CDR3 is given with its conserved first and last residue. Fields, in order: V gene, clone size, D gene, J gene, CDR3 protein, CDR3 DNA. D genes are given only for firm matches. Not all rows give a size; the values are once, few, many and, for expanded clones, a class.

TRBV29-1	many	NA	TRBJ2-1	CSVRGGGPYNEQFF	TGCAGCGTTAGGGGGGGGGGCCCCTACAATGAGCAGTTCTTC
TRBV29-1	many	NA	TRBJ2-7	CSVLRGGVEQYF	TGCAGCGTCCTCCGGGGCGGCGTGGAGCAGTACTTC
TRBV7-2	many	NA	TRBJ1-2	CASNFESGVDYGYTF	TGTGCCAGCAATTTCGAATCGGGTGTCGACTATGGCTACACCTTC
TRBV20-1	many	TRBD1	TRBJ2-2	CSARQGNTGELFF	TGCAGTGCGCGACAGGGCAACACCGGGGAGCTGTTTTTT
TRBV7-9	many	TRBD1	TRBJ2-2	CASRGGPSTGELFF	TGTGCCAGTAGAGGGGGCCCCAGCACCGGGGAGCTGTTTTTT
TRBV4-2	many	TRBD2	TRBJ2-5	CASSHGSGRAGETQYF	TGTGCCAGCAGCCACGGGAGCGGGAGGGCCGGAGAGACCCAGTACTTC
TRBV7-2	NA	NA	TRBJ1-4	CASSFGAAKEKLFF	TGTGCCAGCAGCTTTGGGGCCGCGAAAGAAAAACTGTTTTTT
TRBV18	NA	TRBD1	TRBJ1-3	CASSPPGTGDGNTKYF	TGTGCCAGCTCACCACCCGGGACAGGGGATGGAAACACCAAATATTTT
TRBV20-1	many	TRBD2	TRBJ2-7	CSARDRRGGPYEQYF	TGCAGTGCTAGAGATCGCCGGGGGGGACCCTACGAGCAGTACTTC
TRBV20-1	many	NA	TRBJ1-4	CSAPSRTARWNNEKLFF	TGCAGTGCCCCTAGCAGGACAGCCCGCTGGAATAATGAAAAACTGTTTTTT
TRBV13	NA	TRBD1	TRBJ1-3	CASSLVSGTGDGNTIYF	TGTGCCAGCAGCTTAGTTTCCGGGACAGGGGACGGAAACACCATATATTTT
TRBV7-3	NA	TRBD1	TRBJ2-7	CASSSPGQGGGSEQYF	TGTGCCAGCAGCTCTCCGGGACAGGGGGGCGGGTCCGAGCAGTACTTC
TRBV20-1	once	NA	TRBJ1-6	CSANTGRESPLHF	TGCAGTGCCAACACAGGGCGGGAGTCACCCCTCCACTTT
TRBV30	few	TRBD2	TRBJ2-1	CTGLAGGSIYNEQFF	TGTACCGGACTAGCGGGAGGCAGTATTTACAATGAGCAGTTCTTC
TRBV7-9	many	NA	TRBJ1-4	CASSRGSGGNEKLFF	TGTGCCAGCAGCCGAGGGTCCGGGGGTAATGAAAAACTGTTTTTT
TRBV7-7	many	NA	TRBJ2-2	CASSRQKGDTGELFF	TGTGCTAGCAGCCGGCAAAAGGGGGACACCGGGGAGCTGTTTTTT
TRBV6-5	many	NA	TRBJ1-6	CASSRVVGAGNSPLHF	TGTGCCAGCAGCCGGGTAGTAGGGGCAGGTAATTCACCCCTCCACTTT
TRBV3-2	NA	NA	TRBJ2-3	CASSQDWGSIYSTDTQYF	TGTGCCAGCAGCCAAGATTGGGGTAGCATCTATAGCACAGATACGCAGTATTTT
TRBV24-1	NA	TRBD1	TRBJ2-3	CATSDQSEGQGVTDTQYF	TGTGCCACCAGTGATCAGAGCGAGGGCCAGGGGGTCACAGATACGCAGTATTTT
TRBV6-1	NA	TRBD1	TRBJ2-1	CARGTGYVEQFF	TGTGCCAGAGGGACAGGTTACGTTGAGCAGTTCTTC
TRBV5-1	many	NA	TRBJ2-3	CASSFLSGSDTQYF	TGCGCCAGCAGCTTTTTGTCTGGATCAGATACGCAGTATTTT
TRBV2	many	NA	TRBJ2-7	CASSEALRSYEQYF	TGTGCCAGCAGTGAAGCGCTTCGCTCCTACGAGCAGTACTTC
TRBV9	many	NA	TRBJ2-1	CASSVAAGHIEGQFF	TGTGCCAGCAGCGTAGCGGCGGGGCACATTGAGGGGCAGTTCTTC
TRBV12-3/TRBV12-4	many	TRBD1	TRBJ2-7	CASSSLEQGPPYEQYF	TGTGCCAGCAGTTCTTTAGAACAGGGGCCTCCCTACGAGCAGTACTTC
TRBV5-1	NA	NA	TRBJ1-1	CASSPRGSSMSTEAFF	TGCGCCAGCAGCCCGCGGGGGTCCTCCATGAGCACTGAAGCTTTCTTT
TRBV6-6	many	TRBD1	TRBJ1-5	CASGPGTGAPRGNQPQHF	TGTGCCAGCGGCCCCGGGACAGGGGCCCCTCGTGGCAATCAGCCCCAGCATTTT
TRBV12-3/TRBV12-4	NA	NA	TRBJ2-5	CASIHRAEGDQYF	TGTGCCAGCATCCACCGAGCCGAGGGAGACCAGTACTTC
TRBV7-2	NA	NA	TRBJ2-7	CASSPRDGSYEQYF	TGTGCCAGCAGCCCCCGGGACGGCTCCTACGAGCAGTACTTC
TRBV6-5	NA	NA	TRBJ2-3	CASHRTSTDTQYF	TGTGCCAGCCACCGGACTAGCACAGATACGCAGTATTTT
TRBV18	NA	NA	TRBJ2-2	CASSPRSDPGELFF	TGTGCCAGCTCCCCAAGGTCGGATCCCGGGGAGCTGTTTTTT
TRBV6-7	few	TRBD1	TRBJ1-6	CASSQNDRGPFGALHF	TGTGCCAGCAGTCAGAACGACAGGGGTCCGTTTGGGGCCCTCCACTTT
TRBV13	many	NA	TRBJ2-6	CASSRTFSGANVLTF	TGTGCCAGCAGCCGGACGTTCTCTGGGGCCAACGTCCTGACTTTC
TRBV20-1	many	NA	TRBJ1-6	CSARDGASSYNSPLHF	TGCAGTGCTAGAGACGGTGCCAGCTCCTATAATTCACCCCTCCACTTT
TRBV6-1	many	TRBD2	TRBJ2-3	CASSAGLADHTDTQYF	TGTGCCAGCAGTGCGGGACTAGCGGACCACACAGATACGCAGTATTTT
TRBV28	few	TRBD1	TRBJ2-2	CASSLFRTGGAGELFF	TGTGCCAGCAGTTTATTCCGAACAGGGGGCGCCGGGGAGCTGTTTTTT